This T cell receptor (beta chain) was captured by sequencing in a study of T cell repertoires in cytomegalovirus infection. Concerning this clonotype: Its cognate antigen is unknown.

TCRdb called the reads again in MiXCR, with one record for every CDR3 protein. The sample lists around 300,000 distinct CDR3 sequences, around 20% occurring once. Germline lookup yields CDR1 GTSNPN and CDR2 SVGIG (reference sequence). The CDR3 is 18 residues long. Between the trimmed V and J ends, which lost 0 bases and 4 bases, there was a span of 24 bases. J is TRBJ1-1 and V is TRBV30; a weak D match, TRBD1 (6 bases). The TCR was taken from a human donor in good health (CMV status not recorded). Some clones in this sample may be carry-over from other donors' samples. The material was cultured PBMCs, obtained from culture after CMV antigen stimulation. Here the CDR3 DNA reads TGTGCCTGGAGTGTCCTCTCGCGTGATGTCAGGGGCGGCACTGAAGCTTTCTTT. It codes for CAWSVLSRDVRGGTEAFF.